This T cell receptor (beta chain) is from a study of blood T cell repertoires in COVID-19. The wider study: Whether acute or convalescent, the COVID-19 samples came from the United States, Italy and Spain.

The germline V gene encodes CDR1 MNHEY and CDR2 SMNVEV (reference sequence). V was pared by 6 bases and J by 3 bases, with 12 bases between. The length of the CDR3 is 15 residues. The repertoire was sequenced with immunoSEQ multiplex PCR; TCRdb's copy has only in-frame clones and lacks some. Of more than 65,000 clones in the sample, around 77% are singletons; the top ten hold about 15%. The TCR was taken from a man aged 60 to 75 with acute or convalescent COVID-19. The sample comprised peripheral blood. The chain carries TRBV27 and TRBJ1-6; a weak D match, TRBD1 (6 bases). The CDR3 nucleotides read TGTGCCAGCAGGTACACAGGGAGCTATAATTCACCCCTCCACTTT. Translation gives CASRYTGSYNSPLHF.